This T cell receptor (beta chain) was sequenced during a study of blood T cell repertoires in COVID-19. Study summary: Spain, Italy and the United States supplied samples that represented acute and convalescent COVID-19.

V was shortened by 0 bases and J by 4 bases, with 8 bases between the two germline ends. Germline lookup yields CDR1 SGHRS and CDR2 YFSETQ. CDR3 length: 14 amino acids. Original handling: How many nucleated cells were present was estimated from reference gene primer amplification. Sequencing used immunoSEQ multiplex PCR; TCRdb keeps in-frame clones, though not all of them. From that table come the V and J calls and clone size; the DNA was used to work out D and trimming. The table records a few hundred thousand clones, roughly 84% of them present only once. The clonotype was recovered from a man aged 45-65 years who had recovered from COVID-19. The genes are TRBV5-1 and TRBJ1-3; TRBD1 might be the D (5 bases). The sequenced sample was PBMCs or T cells enriched from blood (not recorded which). Here the CDR3 reads CASSLAGRGNTIYF. The CDR3 DNA sequence: TGCGCCAGCAGCTTGGCAGGGAGGGGAAACACCATATATTTT.